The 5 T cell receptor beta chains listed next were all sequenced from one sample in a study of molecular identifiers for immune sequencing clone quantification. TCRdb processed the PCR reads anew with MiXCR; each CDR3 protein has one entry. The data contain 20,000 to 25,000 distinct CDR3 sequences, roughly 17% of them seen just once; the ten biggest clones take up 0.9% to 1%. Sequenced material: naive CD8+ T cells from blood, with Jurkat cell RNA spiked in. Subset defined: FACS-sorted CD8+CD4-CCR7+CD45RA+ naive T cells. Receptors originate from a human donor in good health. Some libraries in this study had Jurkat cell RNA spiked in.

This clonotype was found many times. Written as DNA, the CDR3 is TGCAGCGTTGAACTCGGGACTACCTACGAGCAGTACTTC. This sequence encodes CSVELGTTYEQYF. The gene calls are TRBV29-1 and TRBJ2-7, with TRBD2 identical over 7 bases. Germline V lookup: CDR1 SQVTM, CDR2 ANQGSEA. With V trimmed by 2 bases and J by 2 bases, 3 bases remained unmatched. The CDR3 contains 13 residues.

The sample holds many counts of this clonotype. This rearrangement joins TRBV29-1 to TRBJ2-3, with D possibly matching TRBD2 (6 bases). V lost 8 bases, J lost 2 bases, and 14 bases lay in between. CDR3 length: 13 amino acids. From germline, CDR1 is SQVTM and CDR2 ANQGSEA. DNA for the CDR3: TGCAGCATCACGGGGGTTATCACAGATACGCAGTATTTT. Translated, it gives CSITGVITDTQYF.

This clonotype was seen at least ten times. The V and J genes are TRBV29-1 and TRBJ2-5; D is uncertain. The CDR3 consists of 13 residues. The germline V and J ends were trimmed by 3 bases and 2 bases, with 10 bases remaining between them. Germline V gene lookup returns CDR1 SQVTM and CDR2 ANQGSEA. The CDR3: CSVEFFVQETQYF. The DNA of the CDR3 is TGCAGCGTTGAGTTCTTCGTACAAGAGACCCAGTACTTC. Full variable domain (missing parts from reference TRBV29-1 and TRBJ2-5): SAVISQKPSRDICQRGTSLTIQCQVDSQVTMMFWYRQQPGQSLTLIATANQGSEATYESGFVIDKFPISRPNLTFSTLTVSNMSPEDSSIYLCSVEFFVQETQYFGPGTRLLVL.

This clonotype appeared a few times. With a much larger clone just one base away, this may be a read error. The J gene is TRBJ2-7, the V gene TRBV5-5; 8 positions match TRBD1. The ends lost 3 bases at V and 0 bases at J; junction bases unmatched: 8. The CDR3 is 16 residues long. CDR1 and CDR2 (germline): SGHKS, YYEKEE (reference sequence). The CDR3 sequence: CASSSIPGQASYEQYF. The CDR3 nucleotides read TGTGCCAGCAGCTCGATACCGGGACAGGCCTCCTACGAGCAGTACTTC.

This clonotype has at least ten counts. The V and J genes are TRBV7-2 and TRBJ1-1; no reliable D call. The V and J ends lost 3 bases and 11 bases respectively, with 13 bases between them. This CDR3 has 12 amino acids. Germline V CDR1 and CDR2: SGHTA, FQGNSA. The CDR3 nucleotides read TGTGCCAGCAGCTTCACGGGGAGGGAGGCTTTCTTT. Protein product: CASSFTGREAFF.